This T cell receptor (beta chain) was identified in a study of blood T cell repertoires in COVID-19. Study summary: Acute-phase and convalescent COVID-19 samples originated in the United States, Italy and Spain.

The CDR3 loop spans 13 amino acids. The V end was cut by 10 bases, the J end by 5 bases, with 15 bases between. Germline CDR1 and CDR2: MNHEY and SMNVEV (reference sequence). Participants were placed into cohorts based on the clinical history they reported. The authors' processing: Nucleated cell number was recorded as an estimate derived from reference gene primer amplification. The method was immunoSEQ multiplex PCR; TCRdb's version includes in-frame clones alone and lacks a portion of them. The D gene and trimming were derived from the DNA, and the V and J assignments and clone size from that table. The sample lists 200,000 to 250,000 clones, roughly 83% occurring once.

The material sequenced was PBMCs or T cells enriched from blood (not recorded which). This rearrangement joins TRBV27 to TRBJ1-5; D unclear. The receptor's source is a middle-aged woman with acute COVID-19. The CDR3 sequence is CATAVSRDQPQHF. CDR3 DNA sequence: TGTGCCACCGCGGTTTCCAGAGATCAGCCCCAGCATTTT.